This is a list of T cell receptor beta chains from one sample in a study of cytomegalovirus exposure and HLA in healthy donors. The data were produced by immunoSEQ multiplex PCR, yet TCRdb's version contains in-frame clones alone and is incomplete. The sample holds over 95,000 clones, about 80% seen once. Sequenced: PBMCs. The receptors were sampled from a man aged 35 to 55 in good health and CMV-seronegative. Both conserved end residues are trimmed from each CDR3.

v_gene	len	j_gene	CDR3aa
TRBV23-1	14	-	ASSRKAGTGWYEQY
TRBV5-1	16	TRBJ2-1	ASSLARGVSGKVGEQF
TRBV5-4	14	TRBJ2-7	ASSLELAGLDFEQY
TRBV19	12	TRBJ2-7	ASSGSGRRGEQY
TRBV2	12	TRBJ2-2	ATKTVTNTGELF
TRBV2	12	TRBJ2-3	ATAQAWGTDTQY
TRBV6-5	13	TRBJ1-1	ASSYPGQFGPEAF
TRBV7-2	14	TRBJ2-3	ASSLYGGSLTDTQY
TRBV18	12	TRBJ2-7	ASSPTGVTYEQY
TRBV7-6	12	TRBJ1-2	ASSRTEGNYGYT
TRBV9	12	TRBJ1-2	ASSVGGGNYGYT
TRBV5-1	11	TRBJ2-1	ASSPGSLTEQF
TRBV30	11	TRBJ2-7	AWSLDRGYEQY
TRBV7-3	13	TRBJ1-1	ASSLTGTGGTEAF
TRBV29-1	11	TRBJ2-5	SGDREVRETQY
TRBV11-3	13	TRBJ2-1	ASSLGQGVHNEQF
TRBV6-5	12	TRBJ1-4	ASSSGDGNEKLF
TRBV9	20	TRBJ2-6	ASSVAAGPSGRAGGGANVLT
TRBV5-1	13	TRBJ2-1	ASSRDRSSYNEQF
TRBV15	15	TRBJ2-1	ATSRELGTGLYNEQF
TRBV10-3	14	TRBJ1-1	AISESRDRLNTEAF
TRBV25-1	12	TRBJ2-1	ASNLGGTYNEQF
TRBV7-2	10	TRBJ2-7	ASSLVNLEQY
TRBV4-3	12	TRBJ1-6	ASSQEHLLSPLH
TRBV9	10	TRBJ2-3	ASSARLDTQY
TRBV28	10	TRBJ2-7	ASRTGSNEQY
TRBV30	17	TRBJ1-5	AWSAGGQGRLLSNQPQH
TRBV10-3	12	TRBJ2-5	AISPFELQETQY
TRBV7-2	13	TRBJ2-7	ASSRSGESSYEQY
TRBV2	14	TRBJ2-3	ASSEGLAGLTDTQY
TRBV28	15	TRBJ2-7	ASSLSHGDTWMGEQY
TRBV7-8	14	TRBJ1-4	ASSLGRGLINEKLF
TRBV7-2	12	TRBJ2-3	ASKVGGATDTQY
TRBV18	14	TRBJ2-7	ASSLSTSPRPDEQY
TRBV29-1	12	TRBJ2-2	SATTGVNTGELF
TRBV7-9	13	TRBJ2-5	ASSLKTGWGEAQY
TRBV4-2	14	TRBJ2-3	ASSQDRSGGLDTQY
TRBV19	13	TRBJ2-2	ASSTRKSEAGELF
TRBV19	11	TRBJ2-5	ASRASGTETQY
TRBV6-5	13	TRBJ2-7	ASSYTGQGAYEQY
TRBV5-1	14	TRBJ2-3	ASKNIIAGGTDTQY
TRBV2	11	-	ASNRQGAYEQY
TRBV15	13	TRBJ2-2	ATSRLGTDTGELF
TRBV10-3	12	-	AISESRDLYEQY
TRBV29-1	11	TRBJ2-1	SVVQGSNNEQF
TRBV9	13	TRBJ2-3	ASNGGGSYTDTQY
TRBV6-5	12	TRBJ2-7	ASGPGGVLHEQY
TRBV6-1	13	TRBJ2-7	ASSEAGTSSYEQY
TRBV6-1	11	TRBJ2-7	ASSDRVPVEQY
TRBV6-5	13	TRBJ2-3	AISPSGRGTDTQY
TRBV28	11	TRBJ1-5	ATQGGMDQPQH
TRBV6-5	13	TRBJ2-7	ASSTRTSGTYEQY
TRBV28	14	TRBJ2-5	ASSPGTGGRQETQY
TRBV7-6	14	TRBJ1-3	ASAPSGGFSGNTIY
TRBV10-2	11	TRBJ2-1	ASSANSYNEQF
TRBV19	15	TRBJ2-7	ASSMIGTAGLSYEQY
TRBV2	11	TRBJ2-7	ASSETTFTKGY
TRBV10-3	12	TRBJ2-5	ASSPEGYQETQY
TRBV6-1	13	TRBJ2-3	ASPGSSVNTDTQY